This T cell receptor (beta chain) was retrieved from a study of T-cell reconstitution after alpha-beta-depleted transplantation in children. TCRbeta library construction was performed incorporating unique molecular identifiers. TCRdb processed the PCR reads anew with MiXCR; each CDR3 protein has one entry. Of hundreds of thousands of distinct CDR3 sequences in the sample, around a sixth were seen once. The CDR3 consists of 15 residues. The germline V gene encodes CDR1 SGHRS and CDR2 YFSETQ. V was trimmed by 1 base and J by 0 bases, leaving 8 bases between them. The receptor was isolated from a human donor who donated a stem cell graft to a child with acute myeloid leukemia. The input for sequencing was PBMCs from the stem cell graft donor, taken from the stem cell graft. The J gene is TRBJ2-1, the V gene TRBV5-1; D not certain. The CDR3 spells CASSLTENSYNEQFF. The CDR3 nucleotides read TGCGCCAGCAGCTTGACAGAAAACTCCTACAATGAGCAGTTCTTC.